Sequencing of this T cell receptor beta chain was carried out in a study of cytomegalovirus exposure and HLA in healthy donors. General study points: Specific recognition of CMV antigens was confirmed in vitro for a few chains (all CMV-associated). Analysis was carried out at a later point, and it linked a missense DCLRE1C variant to TCR beta V- and J-gene trimming.

Primers for the PCR totalled 60 Vbeta and 13 Jbeta. Sequencing was performed with immunoSEQ multiplex PCR; in TCRdb, only in-frame clones are kept and a portion is missing. Of about 78,000 clones in the sample, about 80% were seen once. Note on this clone: The antigen is undetermined. Mismatch with germline at one junction end may stem from a read error.

This sequence originates from a man aged 45-65 years in good health and CMV-seropositive. Sequencing was done on a sample of PBMCs.

The DNA for the CDR3 is TGTTCCAGCAGCCGGGACTACAATGAGCAGTTCTTC. It encodes CSSSRDYNEQFF. The chain uses TRBV7-9 and TRBJ2-1; possibly TRBD2 for D (5 bases). The CDR3 sequence is 12 residues long. Germline V CDR1 and CDR2: SEHNR, FQNEAQ (reference sequence). The variable domain in full, with the rest retrieved from reference TRBV7-9 and TRBJ2-1, is DTGVSQNPRHKITKRGQNVTFRCDPISEHNRLYWYRQTLGQGPEFLTYFQNEAQLEKSRLLSDRFSAERPKGSFSTLEIQRTEQGDSAMYLCSSSRDYNEQFFGPGTRLTVL.